These T cell receptor beta chains were read from a single sample in a study of PD-L1 blockade in urothelial cancer. Sequencing used immunoSEQ multiplex PCR; TCRdb keeps in-frame clones, though not all of them. Altogether over 45,000 clones are present, around nine tenths being singletons, with the ten largest covering approximately 7.6%. Sequences were derived from PBMCs, sampled around atezolizumab (anti-PD-L1) treatment. These receptors were collected from a man between 60 and 75 years old with urothelial cancer. Each CDR3 is given with its conserved first and last residue.

>TRBJ2-7|TRBV28
CASSNPGHKYYEQYF
>TRBJ2-3|TRBV5-4
CASSLAGGQADTQYF
>TRBJ1-5|TRBV7-2
CASSEGDSPNQPQHF
>TRBJ1-4|TRBV7-2
CASSLATGREKLFF
>TRBJ2-7|TRBV7-2
CASSLAGTGYYEQYF
>TRBJ2-2|TRBV5-4
CASSSLGRGGNTGELFF
>TRBJ1-1|TRBV5-1
CASTSGEIFTEAFF
>TRBJ2-2|TRBV11-3
CASSFSGGTGELFF
>TRBJ1-2|TRBV28
CASKHALRGGGGHTF
>TRBJ2-7|TRBV13
CASTPLSSGGPYEQYF
>TRBJ1-6|TRBV7-2
CASRGSGAPLHF
>TRBJ1-2|TRBV7-3
CASSLTAGTGTGNYGYTF
>TRBJ2-1|TRBV9
CASSARGLGSDNEQFF
>TRBJ2-7|TRBV10-3
CAISEKYGEQYF
>TRBJ1-4|TRBV11-3
CASSPGGAGTNEKLFF
>TRBJ2-1|TRBV5-1
CASSPYLSNEQFF
>TRBJ1-6|TRBV18
CASSPLSAESPLHF
>TRBJ2-4|TRBV2
CASSPGTSGGLAKNIQYF
>TRBJ1-4|TRBV18
CASSPGRGRRGEKLFF
>TRBJ1-1|TRBV25-1
CASSELQGSNTEAFF
>TRBJ2-5|TRBV5-1
CASSSQGRETQYF
>NA|TRBV19
CASSIVPSGELFF
>TRBJ2-3|TRBV7-6
CASTSGGLGDTQYF
>TRBJ2-1|TRBV2
CASSEKGLASNEQFF
>TRBJ1-5|TRBV7-8
CASSLLGDSQPQHF
>TRBJ2-1|TRBV5-1
CASSLGQGGEQFF
>TRBJ1-5|TRBV7-9
CASSWGDQPQHF
>TRBJ2-1|TRBV9
CASSVVPSAASEQFF
>TRBJ1-6|TRBV4-3
CASSQTDRNSPLHF
>TRBJ2-7|TRBV5-6
CASTLTSGGEQYF
>TRBJ2-7|TRBV11-2
CASSLGTSGGHEQYF
>TRBJ2-7|TRBV7-6
CASSRPNLGEQYF
>TRBJ2-5|TRBV29-1
CSAVPGTGFQETQYF
>TRBJ2-3|TRBV25-1
CATATSGGSTDTQYF
>TRBJ1-3|TRBV29-1
CSVLTGGNTIYF
>TRBJ1-1|TRBV5-1
CASNKGVLENTEAFF
>TRBJ1-2|TRBV5-1
CASSLDRGNYGYTF
>TRBJ2-2|TRBV11-3
CASSLEAGTGELFF
>TRBJ1-6|TRBV7-9
CASSLGDTGFRHSPLHF
>TRBJ2-3|TRBV9
CASSVAPADTQYF
>TRBJ2-1|TRBV9
CASSAGTGDYNEQFF
>TRBJ1-3|TRBV6-6
CASSPTGVSGNTIYF
>TRBJ2-3|TRBV9
CASSVEQGRSTDTQYF
>TRBJ2-1|TRBV7-3
CASSPQGGQGFVEQFF
>TRBJ1-6|TRBV19
CASTSTGGSYNSPLHF
>TRBJ1-3|TRBV5-4
CASSLGGGFSGNTIYF
>TRBJ2-4|TRBV6-5
CASSSWGGTSKNIQYF